This T cell receptor beta chain was sequenced in a study of metastatic and nonmetastatic thyroid tumors. In the study overall: Repertoire data that came from the blood and tumor or nodule tissue of malignant and benign thyroid patients were compared. Overall study findings and caveats: When malignant thyroid tumors were compared with benign nodules, TCR beta diversity was reportedly significantly higher in the malignant tumors. This held in both blood and tumor samples.

Many counts were recorded for this clone. Antigen unknown. Under the authors' procedure: A distant-metastasis classifier for papillary thyroid cancer was built using CDR3 differences across clinicopathological groups. TCRdb re-clonotyped the PCR reads via MiXCR. The V and J calls were determined by TCRdb, not by the authors. The profile shows approximately 44,000 clones, 25% to 35% of them singletons. Thyroid surgery was performed in patients who had received no treatment beforehand. The CDR3 totals 17 residues. Trimming removed 2 bases from V and 0 bases from J, with 12 bases in between. CDR1 is SGHRS, CDR2 YFSETQ, per germline.

V usage is TRBV5-1 and J usage is TRBJ2-6, with D tentatively TRBD1 (5 bases). The clonotype comes from a male donor with papillary thyroid cancer or a benign thyroid nodule (not recorded which). Some clones in this sample may be carry-over from other donors' samples. Sequencing was done on a sample of blood. The chain's CDR3 is CASSLQAPLSGANVLTF. CDR3 in DNA: TGCGCCAGCAGCTTACAGGCCCCTCTCTCTGGGGCCAACGTCCTGACTTTC.